This T cell receptor beta chain was documented in a study of cytomegalovirus exposure and HLA in healthy donors. This clone was picked up a small number of times. The target antigen is unknown. The V end was cut by 2 bases, the J end by 7 bases, with 14 bases between. Germline V gene sequence: CDR1 SGHAT, CDR2 FQNNGV. CDR3 length: 15 amino acids. Findings of the study overall: Most of the CMV-associated TCR beta chains (in a later analysis) appeared to be HLA-restricted.

Amplification used 60 Vbeta primers and 13 Jbeta primers. Data came from immunoSEQ multiplex PCR; TCRdb stores just in-frame clones and leaves some out. Of tens of thousands of clones in the sample, roughly four fifths were seen once. The chain is built from TRBV11-2 and TRBJ2-2; a weak D match, TRBD2 (5 bases). The source is a man aged 30 to 45 in good health and CMV-seronegative. The sequenced material came from PBMCs. As DNA, the CDR3 is TGTGCCAGCAGCTTAAATAGAGGGTATGGCGGGGAGCTGTTTTTT. This encodes CASSLNRGYGGELFF.